The TCR beta chain under discussion was sequenced for a study of cytomegalovirus exposure and HLA in healthy donors. Germline assignment: CDR1 SGHTA and CDR2 FQGNSA. The CDR3 extends over 15 amino acids. V was pared by 8 bases and J by 3 bases, with 11 bases of the junction left unmatched. The PCR made use of 60 Vbeta and 13 Jbeta primers. Assay: immunoSEQ multiplex PCR; the TCRdb copy retains only in-frame clones and omits some. The sample data list about 150,000 clones. Study-wide points: The classifier reportedly diagnosed cytomegalovirus status with high specificity and sensitivity.

As concerns this clone: Its specificity is not known.

The sequence derives from a woman between 45 and 65 years old in good health and CMV-seronegative. The sequencing input was PBMCs. The rearrangement joins TRBV7-2 to TRBJ2-3, with 7 bases aligning to TRBD1. CDR3 in amino acids: CASGSPRGPTDTQYF. In nucleotides, the CDR3 is TGTGCCAGCGGCTCCCCTAGGGGGCCAACAGATACGCAGTATTTT.